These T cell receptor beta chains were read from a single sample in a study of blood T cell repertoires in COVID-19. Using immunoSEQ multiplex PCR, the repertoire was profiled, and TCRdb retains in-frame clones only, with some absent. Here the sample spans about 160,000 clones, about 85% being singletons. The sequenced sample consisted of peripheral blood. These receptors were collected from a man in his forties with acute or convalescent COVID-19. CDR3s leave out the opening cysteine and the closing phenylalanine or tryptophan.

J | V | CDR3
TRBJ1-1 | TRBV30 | AWSLGANTEAF
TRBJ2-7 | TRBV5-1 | ASSLTSGGSYEQY
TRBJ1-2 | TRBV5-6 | ASSFRGGEGYT
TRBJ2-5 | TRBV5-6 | ASSLASDPSRLQETQY
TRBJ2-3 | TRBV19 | ASRTLAGGFTDTQY
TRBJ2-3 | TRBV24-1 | ATSGPDRGLLTDTQY
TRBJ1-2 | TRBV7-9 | ASSLGTPNYGYT
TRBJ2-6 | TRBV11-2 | ASSLGPSYGGSNVLT
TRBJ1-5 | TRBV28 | ASSLFRGAKGNQPQH
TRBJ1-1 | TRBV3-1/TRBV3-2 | ASSQEIAGRAF
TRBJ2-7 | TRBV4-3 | ASSQEGGGQEQY
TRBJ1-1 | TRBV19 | ASSTSQGGEAF
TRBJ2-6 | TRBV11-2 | ASSFGQGLSGANVLT
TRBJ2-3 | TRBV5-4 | ASSGPRARTRITDTQY
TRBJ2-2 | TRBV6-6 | ASTRDRGIGELF
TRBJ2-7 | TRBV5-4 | ASSLGGGSYEQY